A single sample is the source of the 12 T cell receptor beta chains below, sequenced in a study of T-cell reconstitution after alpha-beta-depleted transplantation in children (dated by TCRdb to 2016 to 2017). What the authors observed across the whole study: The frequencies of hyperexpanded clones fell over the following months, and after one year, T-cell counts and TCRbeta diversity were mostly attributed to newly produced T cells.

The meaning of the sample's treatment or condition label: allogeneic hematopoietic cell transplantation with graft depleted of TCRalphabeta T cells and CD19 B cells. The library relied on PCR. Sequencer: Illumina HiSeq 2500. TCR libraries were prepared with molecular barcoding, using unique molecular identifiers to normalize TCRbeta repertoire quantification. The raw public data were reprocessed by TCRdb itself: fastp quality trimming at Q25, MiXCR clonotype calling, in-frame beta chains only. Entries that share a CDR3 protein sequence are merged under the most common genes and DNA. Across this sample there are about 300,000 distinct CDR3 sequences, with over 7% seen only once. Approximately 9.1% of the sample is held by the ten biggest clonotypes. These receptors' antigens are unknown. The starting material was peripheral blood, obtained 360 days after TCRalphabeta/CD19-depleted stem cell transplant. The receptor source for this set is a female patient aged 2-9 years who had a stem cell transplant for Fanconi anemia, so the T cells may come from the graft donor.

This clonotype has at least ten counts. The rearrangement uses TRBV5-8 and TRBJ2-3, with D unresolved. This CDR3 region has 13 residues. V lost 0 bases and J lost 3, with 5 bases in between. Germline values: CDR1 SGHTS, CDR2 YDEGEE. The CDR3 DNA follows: TGTGCCAGCAGCTTGGACCTAACAGATACGCAGTATTTT. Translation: CASSLDLTDTQYF.

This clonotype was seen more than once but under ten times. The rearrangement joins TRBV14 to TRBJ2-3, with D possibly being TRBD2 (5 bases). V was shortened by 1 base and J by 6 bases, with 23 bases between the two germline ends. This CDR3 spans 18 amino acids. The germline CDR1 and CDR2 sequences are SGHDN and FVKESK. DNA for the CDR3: TGTGCCAGCAGCCAAGTTGTGGAGCAAACCCTCAGGAGGGATACGCAGTATTTT. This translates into CASSQVVEQTLRRDTQYF.

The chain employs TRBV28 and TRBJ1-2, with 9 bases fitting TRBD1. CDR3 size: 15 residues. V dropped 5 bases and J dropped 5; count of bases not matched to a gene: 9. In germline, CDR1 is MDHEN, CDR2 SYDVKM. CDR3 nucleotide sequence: TGTGCCAGCAGTCTCCACCGGACAGGGGTATATGGCTACACCTTC. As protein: CASSLHRTGVYGYTF.

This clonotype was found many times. The CDR3 DNA sequence: TGTGCCAGCACGGGGGGACAGACCCAGTACTTC. Residues: CASTGGQTQYF. V and J are TRBV25-1 and TRBJ2-5; 7 bases fit TRBD2. Per the germline V gene, CDR1 is MGHDK and CDR2 is SYGVNS. The V and J ends lost 7 bases and 6 bases, in that order; junction bases with no gene match: 2. CDR3 size: 11 residues.

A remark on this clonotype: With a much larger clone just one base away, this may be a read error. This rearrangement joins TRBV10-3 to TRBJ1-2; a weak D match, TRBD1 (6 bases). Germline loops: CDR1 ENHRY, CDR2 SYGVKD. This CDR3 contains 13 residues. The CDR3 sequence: CAISDGGQYGHTF. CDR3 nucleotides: TGTGCCATCAGTGATGGGGGCCAGTATGGCCACACCTTC.

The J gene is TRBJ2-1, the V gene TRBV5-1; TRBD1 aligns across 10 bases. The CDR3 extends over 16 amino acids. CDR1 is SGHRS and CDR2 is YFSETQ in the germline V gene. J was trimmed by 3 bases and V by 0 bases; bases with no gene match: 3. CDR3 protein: CASSLAGQGNYNEQFF. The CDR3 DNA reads TGCGCCAGCAGCTTGGCGGGACAGGGGAACTACAATGAGCAGTTCTTC.

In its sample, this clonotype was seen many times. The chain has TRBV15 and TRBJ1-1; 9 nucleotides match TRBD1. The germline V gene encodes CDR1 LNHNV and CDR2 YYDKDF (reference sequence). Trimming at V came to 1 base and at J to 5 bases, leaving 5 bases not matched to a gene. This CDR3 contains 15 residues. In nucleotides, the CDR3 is TGTGCCACCAGCAGAGTGGGGACAGGGTATACTGAAGCTTTCTTT. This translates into CATSRVGTGYTEAFF.

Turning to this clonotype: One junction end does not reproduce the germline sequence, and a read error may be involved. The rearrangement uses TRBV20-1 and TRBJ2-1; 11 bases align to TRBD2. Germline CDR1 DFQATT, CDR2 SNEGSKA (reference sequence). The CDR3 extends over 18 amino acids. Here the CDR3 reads CRARPTPTSGIGYNEQFF. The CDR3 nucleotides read TGCAGGGCTAGACCCACCCCGACTAGCGGGATTGGGTACAATGAGCAGTTCTTC.

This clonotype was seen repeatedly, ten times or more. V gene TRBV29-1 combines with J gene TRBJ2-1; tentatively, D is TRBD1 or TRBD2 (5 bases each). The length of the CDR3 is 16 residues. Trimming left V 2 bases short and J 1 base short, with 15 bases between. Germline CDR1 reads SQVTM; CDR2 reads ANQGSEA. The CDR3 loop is CSVETIGELSYNEQFF. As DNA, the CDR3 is TGCAGCGTTGAAACCATAGGGGAGTTATCCTACAATGAGCAGTTCTTC.

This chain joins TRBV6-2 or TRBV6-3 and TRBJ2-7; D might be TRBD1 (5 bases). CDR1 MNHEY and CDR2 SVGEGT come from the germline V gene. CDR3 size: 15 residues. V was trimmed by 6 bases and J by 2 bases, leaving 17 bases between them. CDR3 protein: CASSPARASPYEQYF. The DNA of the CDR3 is TGTGCCAGCAGCCCGGCCAGGGCCTCCCCCTACGAGCAGTACTTC.

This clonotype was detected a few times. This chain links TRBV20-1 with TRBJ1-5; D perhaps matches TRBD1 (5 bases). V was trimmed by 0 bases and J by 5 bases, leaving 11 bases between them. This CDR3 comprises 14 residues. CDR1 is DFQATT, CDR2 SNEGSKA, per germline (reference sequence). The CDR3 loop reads CSARDRVTDQPQHF. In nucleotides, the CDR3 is TGCAGTGCTAGAGACAGGGTCACCGATCAGCCCCAGCATTTT.

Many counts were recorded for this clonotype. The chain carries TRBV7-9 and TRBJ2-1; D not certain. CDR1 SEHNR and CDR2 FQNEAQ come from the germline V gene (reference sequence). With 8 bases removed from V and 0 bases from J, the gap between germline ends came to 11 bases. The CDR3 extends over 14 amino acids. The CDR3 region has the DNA TGTGCCAGCGTTCCCCTTAGCTCCTACAATGAGCAGTTCTTC. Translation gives CASVPLSSYNEQFF.